Presented here are 7 T cell receptor beta chains from one specimen sequenced in a study of human T cells and chemical hapten exposure. TCRdb reprocessed the RACE reads via MiXCR and lists one record per CDR3 protein. Counted here are more than 300,000 distinct CDR3 sequences, roughly 4.6% occurring once; the ten biggest clones make up 2% to 3%. Time point of the sample: pre-sensitization, week 0. Indicated treatment: therapeutic diphenylcyclopropenone sensitization with weekly scalp DPC. The sample consisted of whole blood, taken in connection with sensitization to the hapten diphenylcyclopropenone (DPC). The receptors were gathered from a woman aged 45 to 65 with alopecia areata. Some clones in this sample may be carry-over from other donors' samples.

This clonotype showed up many times. The chain employs TRBV30 and TRBJ1-2, with TRBD1 as a possible D gene (5 bases). The CDR3 has 12 residues. V gave up 1 base and J gave up 8 bases, with 11 bases separating them. Germline assignment: CDR1 GTSNPN and CDR2 SVGIG (reference sequence). CDR3 region: CAWSARVWGYTF. The CDR3, as DNA: TGTGCCTGGAGTGCCAGGGTATGGGGCTACACCTTC.

The table lists this clonotype with a few counts. The chain employs TRBV27 and TRBJ2-5; D not certain. From germline, CDR1 is MNHEY and CDR2 SMNVEV (reference sequence). Trimming removed 3 bases at V and 2 bases at J, with 13 bases between. There are 15 residues in the CDR3. The CDR3 nucleotides read TGTGCCAGCAGTTTGAGTCCGCTAACTCAAGAGACCCAGTACTTC. This encodes CASSLSPLTQETQYF.

The rearrangement links TRBV7-6 to TRBJ1-2; D unclear. The CDR3 runs 15 residues. Germline CDR1 and CDR2: SGHVS and FNYEAQ. Deletions cut 1 base from V and 4 bases from J, with 13 bases between. The CDR3 is CASSLGGQEGYGYTF. In DNA form, the CDR3 reads TGTGCCAGCAGCTTAGGAGGGCAGGAGGGCTATGGCTACACCTTC.

This clonotype was observed a handful of times. V and J are TRBV6-5 and TRBJ2-1; 11 bases agree with TRBD2. Germline trimming cut 6 bases from V and 4 bases from J; bases unmatched to any gene: 5. The CDR3 is 15 amino acids. Per the germline V gene, CDR1 is MNHEY and CDR2 is SVGAGI. CDR3 sequence: CASSLAGGLYNEQFF. CDR3 nucleotide sequence: TGTGCCAGCAGCCTAGCGGGGGGCCTATACAATGAGCAGTTCTTC.

The rearrangement uses TRBV5-6 and TRBJ2-3; D may be TRBD1 (6 bases). This CDR3 contains 14 residues. The germline V gene has CDR1 SGHDT and CDR2 YYEEEE. Between the trimmed V and J ends, which lost 6 bases and 0 bases, there was a span of 11 bases. This CDR3 is CASNFGQSTDTQYF. The DNA for the CDR3 is TGTGCCAGCAACTTTGGACAGAGCACAGATACGCAGTATTTT.

The V gene is TRBV7-9, the J gene TRBJ2-1; 8 bases line up with TRBD2. The junction had 8 bases not matched to a gene; V was cut back by 5 bases and J by 8 bases. This CDR3 spans 14 amino acids. Germline assignment: CDR1 SEHNR and CDR2 FQNEAQ (reference sequence). The CDR3 loop reads CASSPGTSGHEQFF. The CDR3 nucleotides are TGTGCCAGCAGCCCGGGGACTAGTGGACATGAGCAGTTCTTC.

This clonotype appeared a few times. The chain has TRBV6-5 and TRBJ2-1; 12 bases are shared with TRBD1. The CDR3 covers 12 residues. Germline CDR1 reads MNHEY; CDR2 reads SVGAGI. Trimming cost V 11 bases and J 14 bases; bases outside gene matches: 10. This CDR3 is CARAGTGGSEFF. DNA for the CDR3: TGTGCCCGAGCCGGGACAGGGGGCTCTGAGTTCTTC.